These 27 T cell receptor beta chains came from one sample sequenced in a study of blood T cell repertoires in COVID-19 (dated by TCRdb to the early 2020s). Receptors were amplified or captured by the immunoSEQ multiplex PCR assay. This is the immuneACCESS table as TCRdb keeps it, with only in-frame sequences that have V and J called. A part of the clones is gone; compared with another copy, unresolved V genes explain less than half, and the rest is unexplained. The sample includes 75,000 to 100,000 clones, with 75% to 85% observed a single time. The ten biggest clones cover around 27% of the sample. The sequenced material came from peripheral blood. The receptors derive from a woman at least 80 years old with acute or convalescent COVID-19.

The genes are TRBV6-5 and TRBJ2-3; D not certain. Trimming pared 7 bases from V and 4 bases from J, leaving 18 bases between. CDR1 and CDR2 (germline): MNHEY, SVGAGI. This CDR3 region has 15 residues. The CDR3 region has the DNA TGTGCCAGCACCCCTATAGTTTTAATCTCAGATACGCAGTATTTT. Translating it yields CASTPIVLISDTQYF.

V and J are TRBV6-2 or TRBV6-3 and TRBJ2-5, with 7 bases that match TRBD1. Trimming removed 6 bases from V and 5 bases from J; junction bases left unmatched: 9. The CDR3 length is 14 residues. CDR1 is MNHEY and CDR2 is SVGEGT in the germline V gene. This chain's CDR3 is CASSPIQGWETQYF. CDR3 bases: TGTGCCAGCAGCCCCATACAGGGGTGGGAGACCCAGTACTTC.

This clone was observed at least ten times. This chain joins TRBV9 and TRBJ1-1; the D gene is possibly TRBD1 (6 bases). This CDR3 comprises 14 residues. Germline CDR1 SGDLS, CDR2 YYNGEE. Trimming pared 0 bases from V and 5 bases from J, leaving 11 bases between. The CDR3 loop reads CASSVGAGETEAFF. The CDR3 region has the DNA TGTGCCAGCAGCGTAGGAGCAGGGGAGACTGAAGCTTTCTTT.

The chain carries TRBV24-1 and TRBJ2-5; 8 positions agree with TRBD2. Germline CDR1 reads KGHDR; CDR2 reads SFDVKD. This CDR3 spans 15 amino acids. V shed 5 bases, J shed 2 bases, and the junction held 6 bases outside the gene matches. CDR3 sequence: CATSVVLAGQETQYF. CDR3 coding DNA: TGTGCCACCAGTGTCGTATTAGCGGGGCAAGAGACCCAGTACTTC.

The chain carries TRBV28 and TRBJ2-2, with 14 bases fitting TRBD2. This CDR3 has 14 amino acids. The junction had 5 bases not matched to a gene; V was cut back by 11 bases and J by 6 bases. The germline CDR1 and CDR2 sequences are MDHEN and SYDVKM. The DNA of the CDR3 is TGTGCCGGCTCGGGACTAGCGGGGGCCGGGGAGCTGTTTTTT. Translating it yields CAGSGLAGAGELFF. Combining the CDR3 with reference TRBV28 and TRBJ2-2 gives the whole variable domain DVKVTQSSRYLVKRTGEKVFLECVQDMDHENMFWYRQDPGLGLRLIYFSYDVKMKEKGDIPEGYSVSREKKERFSLILESASTNQTSMYLCAGSGLAGAGELFFGEGSRLTVL.

The chain uses TRBV24-1 and TRBJ1-2, with D possibly matching TRBD1 (5 bases). Germline CDR1 and CDR2: KGHDR and SFDVKD. The CDR3 contains 13 residues. Trimming stripped 2 bases from V and 8 bases from J, with 11 bases between. CDR3 DNA sequence: TGTGCCACCAGTGATTGGGGGACTGAGGGCTACACCTTC. This encodes CATSDWGTEGYTF.

The chain combines TRBV3-1 (or the pseudogene TRBV3-2) with TRBJ2-1; D is uncertain. V lost 5 bases and J 8 bases, leaving 10 bases between the germline ends. The CDR3 length is 12 residues. Germline lookup yields CDR1 LGHDT and CDR2 YNNKEL (reference sequence). The DNA of the CDR3 is TGTGCCAGCAGCAGCCTAGGAGATGAGCAGTTCTTC. This codes for CASSSLGDEQFF.

The chain couples TRBV11-2 to TRBJ2-5, with a possible D match to TRBD1 (5 bases). Germline loops: CDR1 SGHAT, CDR2 FQNNGV. The CDR3 spans 13 residues. Trimming shortened V by 7 bases and J by 2 bases, and 11 bases separated the two germline ends. The CDR3 DNA sequence: TGTGCCAGCACTATGACAGAACAAGAGACCCAGTACTTC. This encodes CASTMTEQETQYF.

This clone has only a few counts. This rearrangement joins TRBV4-2 to TRBJ1-1, with 9 nucleotides matching TRBD1. This CDR3 comprises 15 residues. V shed 4 bases, J shed 4 bases, and the junction held 7 bases outside the gene matches. From germline, CDR1 is LGHNA and CDR2 YNFKEQ. The CDR3 is CASSLGGQGSTEAFF. CDR3 coding DNA: TGTGCCAGCAGCCTTGGGGGACAGGGAAGCACTGAAGCTTTCTTT.

The V gene is TRBV28, the J gene TRBJ2-7; TRBD2 agrees at 8 bases. V lost 3 bases to trimming and J lost 7 bases; unmatched junction nucleotides: 8. In germline, CDR1 is MDHEN, CDR2 SYDVKM. The CDR3 spans 14 residues. The DNA for the CDR3 is TGTGCCAGCAGTTTGGCAGCGGGAGCACGAGAGCAGTACTTC. Its protein product is CASSLAAGAREQYF.

The rearrangement links TRBV2 to TRBJ2-7, with D tentatively TRBD2 (6 bases). The CDR3 totals 11 residues. Germline values: CDR1 SNHLY, CDR2 FYNNEI. The V and J ends lost 8 bases and 9 bases respectively, with 14 bases between them. This chain's CDR3 is CASGEAIGQYF. The DNA for the CDR3 is TGTGCCAGCGGGGAGGCAATTGGGCAGTACTTC.

The chain uses TRBV5-1 and TRBJ2-1; maybe TRBD2 (6 bases). The germline V and J ends were trimmed by 5 bases and 0 bases, with 15 bases remaining between them. The length of the CDR3 is 16 residues. From germline, CDR1 is SGHRS and CDR2 YFSETQ. The CDR3 DNA sequence: TGCGCCAGCAGGGACGGGGCGGGGAGCTCCTACAATGAGCAGTTCTTC. It codes for CASRDGAGSSYNEQFF.

The J gene is TRBJ2-1, the V gene TRBV6-2 or TRBV6-3; D is unresolved. Germline CDR1 and CDR2: MNHEY and SVGEGT. V lost 0 bases and J lost 9, with 3 bases in between. This CDR3 has 11 residues. In nucleotides, the CDR3 is TGTGCCAGCAGTTACTCGAGTGAGCAGTTCTTC. Amino acids: CASSYSSEQFF.

This chain uses TRBV5-1 with TRBJ1-1; D is perhaps TRBD1 (6 bases). There are 16 residues in the CDR3. CDR1 is SGHRS and CDR2 is YFSETQ in the germline V gene. The V end lost 4 bases, the J end lost 5 bases, and 21 bases lay between the germline ends. DNA of the CDR3: TGCGCCAGCAGCCCCCGGGCAGGGGCTTTCGGGACTGAAGCTTTCTTT. Its protein is CASSPRAGAFGTEAFF.

V gene TRBV19 combines with J gene TRBJ1-1, with D possibly TRBD1 on 6 matching bases. The V end was cut by 3 bases, the J end by 0 bases, with 11 bases between. The CDR3 spans 15 residues. Germline loops: CDR1 LNHDA, CDR2 SQIVND (reference sequence). The CDR3 coding sequence is TGTGCCAGTAGTATGGGGGCAGGGATGAACACTGAAGCTTTCTTT. This sequence encodes CASSMGAGMNTEAFF.

This clone was seen a single time. This rearrangement joins TRBV5-4 to TRBJ2-7; 8 nucleotides match TRBD1. There are 15 residues in the CDR3. The V gene end was trimmed by 4 bases and the J gene end by 3 bases; junction bases not matched to a gene: 9. Germline CDR1 is SGHNT and CDR2 is YYREEE (reference sequence). In DNA form, the CDR3 reads TGTGCCAGCAGCGGCGCCGGGACAGGAGTCTACGAGCAGTACTTC. Protein sequence: CASSGAGTGVYEQYF.

As concerns this clone: One junction end does not reproduce the germline sequence, and a read error may be involved. This chain links TRBV27 with TRBJ1-2; 8 bases line up with TRBD1. The CDR3 is made up of 8 amino acids. The V gene's germline CDR1 is MNHEY and CDR2 SMNVEV (reference sequence). The CDR3 region is CGQGGYTF. In DNA form, the CDR3 reads TGCGGACAGGGCGGCTACACCTTC.

The chain couples TRBV28 to TRBJ1-2; 9 nucleotides align to TRBD1. Germline V gene data show CDR1 as MDHEN and CDR2 as SYDVKM. V was clipped by 2 bases and J by 5 bases; unmatched bases: 6. CDR3 length equals 15 residues. CDR3: CASSLLIGTGYGYTF. As DNA, the CDR3 is TGTGCCAGCAGTTTACTCATTGGGACAGGGTATGGCTACACCTTC.

For this clone: At one boundary the junction diverges from the germline segment, which might be a read error. CDR3 nucleotide sequence: TGTGCCAGCAGCCCGGAACTAGCGGGAGGCGTGGCCTACGAACAGTACTTC. It specifies CASSPELAGGVAYEQYF. V gene TRBV7-9 combines with J gene TRBJ2-7; 12 nucleotides line up with TRBD2. The CDR3 totals 17 residues. Germline CDR1 and CDR2: SEHNR and FQNEAQ (reference sequence).

The gene calls are TRBV3-1 (or the pseudogene TRBV3-2) and TRBJ1-5; D unresolved. With 1 base removed from V and 4 bases from J, the gap between germline ends came to 11 bases. The CDR3 contains 15 residues. The V gene's germline CDR1 is LGHDT and CDR2 YNNKEL (reference sequence). CDR3 DNA sequence: TGTGCCAGCAGCCAAGGGCAGGTTCAGAATCAGCCCCAGCATTTT. As protein: CASSQGQVQNQPQHF.

The CDR3 sequence is CASRWTVNQPQHF. DNA for the CDR3: TGTGCCAGCAGATGGACAGTCAATCAGCCCCAGCATTTT. J is TRBJ1-5 and V is TRBV2, with D maybe TRBD1 (6 bases). Trimming pared 6 bases from V and 3 bases from J, leaving 9 bases between. The CDR3 loop spans 13 amino acids. The germline CDR1 and CDR2 sequences are SNHLY and FYNNEI.

This sequence joins TRBV18 and TRBJ1-2, with 10 bases aligning to TRBD1. V shed 6 bases, J shed 5 bases, and the junction held 9 bases outside the gene matches. There are 15 residues in the CDR3. Germline V CDR1 and CDR2: KGHSH, LQKENI. The CDR3 bases are TGTGCCAGCTCCCAGACCGGACAGGGGGATTATGGCTACACCTTC. This encodes CASSQTGQGDYGYTF.

The chain joins TRBV4-1 to TRBJ2-1; 7 nucleotides align to TRBD2. The CDR3 has 17 residues. Germline CDR1 MGHRA, CDR2 YSYEKL. With V trimmed by 0 bases and J by 3 bases, 8 bases remained unmatched. CDR3 sequence: CASSQDPSGNDYNEQFF. CDR3 in DNA: TGCGCCAGCAGCCAAGATCCGAGCGGGAACGACTACAATGAGCAGTTCTTC.

V is TRBV29-1 and J is TRBJ2-1, with 9 bases fitting TRBD1. CDR1 is SQVTM and CDR2 is ANQGSEA in the germline V gene. V shed 3 bases, J shed 7 bases, and the junction held 7 bases outside the gene matches. This CDR3 has 14 residues. Here the CDR3 reads CSVDGTGNANEQFF. The CDR3, as DNA: TGCAGCGTTGACGGGACAGGGAACGCTAATGAGCAGTTCTTC.

The CDR3 protein is CASSFSDNYQGTDTQYF. CDR3 nucleotides: TGTGCCAGCAGTTTCTCGGACAACTACCAAGGGACAGATACGCAGTATTTT. This chain joins TRBV28 and TRBJ2-3; D perhaps matches TRBD1 (5 bases). Germline V gene lookup returns CDR1 MDHEN and CDR2 SYDVKM. The CDR3 contains 17 residues. Trimming left V 3 bases short and J 3 bases short, with 19 bases between.

This chain uses TRBV5-1 with TRBJ2-5; 10 nucleotides align to TRBD1. Germline values: CDR1 SGHRS, CDR2 YFSETQ. There are 15 residues in the CDR3. Germline trimming cut 7 bases from V and 2 bases from J; bases unmatched to any gene: 8. CDR3 DNA sequence: TGCGCCAGCGCCCGACAGGGGGCGAGGCAAGAGACCCAGTACTTC. It specifies CASARQGARQETQYF.

The chain is built from TRBV27 and TRBJ2-2, with D perhaps TRBD2 (6 bases). The ends were cut back, 7 bases at V and 3 bases at J, with 15 bases in the middle. The CDR3 totals 15 residues. Germline loops: CDR1 MNHEY, CDR2 SMNVEV (reference sequence). This CDR3 reads CASTVGGPHTGELFF. The CDR3 DNA reads as TGTGCCAGCACCGTCGGAGGGCCGCACACCGGGGAGCTGTTTTTT.